Listed below are T cell receptor beta chains from one sample, sequenced in a study of T cells after yellow fever vaccination. TCRdb used MiXCR to reprocess the 5' RACE reads, holding one entry per CDR3 protein. The sample includes 360,000 or so distinct CDR3 sequences, approximately 10% seen only once; the top ten take roughly 18%. The sample here was PBMCs, taken on the day of the first yellow fever vaccination. The source of these receptors is a young man who received the YFV17D yellow fever vaccine. Each CDR3 is given with its conserved first and last residue. The order of the fields is V gene, clone size, D gene, J gene, CDR3 DNA, CDR3 protein. A D gene is named only where the DNA matches it firmly. Some rows have no size entry. The others give once, few or many, or a class for an expanded clone.

>TRBV9|many|.|TRBJ2-5
TGTGCCAGCAGCACGACCGGGGTAGAGACCCAGTACTTC
CASSTTGVETQYF
>TRBV5-6|.|.|TRBJ2-1
TGTGCCAGCAGCTTGCGCGTTAGCTCCTACAATGAGCAGTTCTTC
CASSLRVSSYNEQFF
>TRBV7-6|.|.|TRBJ2-4
TGTGCCAGCAGCTTAGGAACCCTAAGAGCCAAAAACATTCAGTACTTC
CASSLGTLRAKNIQYF
>TRBV6-1|.|.|TRBJ2-2
TGTGCCAGCAGCCTCCTCACAGTGCTCGGAACCGGGGAGCTGTTTTTT
CASSLLTVLGTGELFF
>TRBV29-1|few|TRBD1|TRBJ1-4
TGCAGCGTCGGAGGGGGACAGGGAAATGAAAAACTGTTTTTT
CSVGGGQGNEKLFF
>TRBV18|many|.|TRBJ1-2
TGTGCCAGCTCACGAAACAGGGTGGCAAACTATGGCTACACCTTC
CASSRNRVANYGYTF
>TRBV12-3/TRBV12-4|.|.|TRBJ2-7
TGTGCCAGCAGCCCTCCGGGGGGCCTAAGCTACGAGCAGTACTTC
CASSPPGGLSYEQYF
>TRBV6-1|.|TRBD1|TRBJ1-2
TGTGCCAGCAGTGAAGTGGTAGGGGGCGCAGGCTATGGCTACACCTTC
CASSEVVGGAGYGYTF
>TRBV5-1|.|TRBD2|TRBJ2-5
TGCGCCAGCATTATGGGTGTAGCGGGGCCCCAAGAGACCCAGTACTTC
CASIMGVAGPQETQYF
>TRBV20-1|many|TRBD2|TRBJ2-1
TGCAGTGCCGGGCTAGCGGGGGGCGTTGAGCAGTTCTTC
CSAGLAGGVEQFF
>TRBV11-1|.|.|TRBJ2-1
TGTGCCAGCAGCTCGTCGTTAAGGACCCTCAACGGGAATGAGCAGTTCTTC
CASSSSLRTLNGNEQFF
>TRBV12-3/TRBV12-4|many|TRBD1|TRBJ2-2
TGTGCCAGCAGTTCGACAGGGACCGGGGAGCTGTTTTTT
CASSSTGTGELFF
>TRBV7-2|few|.|TRBJ1-5
TGTGCCAGCAGCAAATACCAGGGAATCGATCAGCCCCAGCATTTT
CASSKYQGIDQPQHF
>TRBV30|.|.|TRBJ1-2
TGTGCCTGGACCCTAGACAGGAGTGGAGGCTACACCTTC
CAWTLDRSGGYTF
>TRBV30|many|TRBD1|TRBJ2-5
TGTGCCTGGACAGGGGGCGATGAGACCCAGTACTTC
CAWTGGDETQYF
>TRBV5-1|.|.|TRBJ2-3
TGCGCCAGCAGCCCGAGCCCGGGGTGGGCAGATACGCAGTATTTT
CASSPSPGWADTQYF
>TRBV30|many|.|TRBJ1-1
TGTGCCTGGAGTCGGGCGACTGAAGCTTTCTTT
CAWSRATEAFF
>TRBV7-2|few|TRBD2|TRBJ2-1
TGTGCCAGCAGCTTAGGTGGGACTAGCGGGAATGAGCAGTTCTTC
CASSLGGTSGNEQFF
>TRBV7-2|.|TRBD2|TRBJ2-3
TGTGCCAGCAGCTTAGGGCCTAGCGGGCCCTATACGCAGTATTTT
CASSLGPSGPYTQYF
>TRBV5-1|.|TRBD1|TRBJ1-2
TGCGCCAGCAGCTTGGACCCAGGGGGAGTGAATGGCTACACCTTC
CASSLDPGGVNGYTF
>TRBV4-3|few|.|TRBJ1-3
TGCGCCAGCAGCCAAGATCCCTTAATGGGGGACACCATATATTTT
CASSQDPLMGDTIYF
>TRBV6-2/TRBV6-3|.|.|TRBJ1-2
TGTGCCACCAACACCCTGCGGGCGAACTATGGCTACACCTTC
CATNTLRANYGYTF
>TRBV24-1|.|.|TRBJ2-2
TGTGCCACCAGTGATCCTCAGGGAAATGCCGGGGAGCTGTTTTTT
CATSDPQGNAGELFF
>TRBV7-3|.|TRBD2|TRBJ2-3
TGTGCCAGCAGCGTCACGGGACTAGCGGGGGGGCTCGCAGATACGCAGTATTTT
CASSVTGLAGGLADTQYF
>TRBV27|.|.|TRBJ2-1
TGTGCCAGCAGTAAAGCCTACAATGAGCAGTTCTTC
CASSKAYNEQFF
>TRBV5-1|.|.|TRBJ1-1
TGCGCCAGCAGCTTGAAGGGATGGACTGAAGCTTTCTTT
CASSLKGWTEAFF
>TRBV11-2|few|.|TRBJ2-2
TGTGCCAGCAGCTTAGAGTCCCAGCTTCTTTACACCGGGGAGCTGTTTTTT
CASSLESQLLYTGELFF
>TRBV20-1|.|.|TRBJ1-6
TGCAGTGCTGGGGACGGAGGCTATGGTCCCCTCCACTTT
CSAGDGGYGPLHF
>TRBV12-3/TRBV12-4|.|.|TRBJ2-7
TGTGCCAGCAGTTTTTACACTAACGAGCAGTACTTC
CASSFYTNEQYF
>TRBV4-1|few|TRBD1|TRBJ1-1
TGCGCCAGCAGCCAATGGGACAGGGATAACACTGAAGCTTTCTTT
CASSQWDRDNTEAFF
>TRBV12-3/TRBV12-4|few|.|TRBJ1-6
TGTGCCAGCAGTTTTGGCGGTTCACCCCTCCACTTT
CASSFGGSPLHF
>TRBV18|few|.|TRBJ1-1
TGTGCCAGCTCCGAAAAACAGGCCGACCCTGAAGCTTTCTTT
CASSEKQADPEAFF
>TRBV4-1|many|.|TRBJ1-2
TGCGCCAGCAGCCAAGGGGGCGTAACGAAAGGCTACACCTTC
CASSQGGVTKGYTF
>TRBV15|few|.|TRBJ2-3
TGTGCCACCAGCAAAGCATTACCCACAGATACGCAGTATTTT
CATSKALPTDTQYF
>TRBV5-6|many|.|TRBJ2-1
TGTGCCAGCAGCGTCGGCGGGGGCCTCTACAATGAGCAGTTCTTC
CASSVGGGLYNEQFF
>TRBV20-1|few|TRBD2|TRBJ2-3
TGCAGTGCTAGCCCCGGACTAGCGGGGTTCAATACGCAGTATTTT
CSASPGLAGFNTQYF
>TRBV3-1|.|.|TRBJ1-6
TGTGCCAGCAGCCAAGTTTCGAGCTCCTATAATTCACCCCTCCACTTT
CASSQVSSSYNSPLHF
>TRBV12-3/TRBV12-4|many|TRBD2|TRBJ2-5
TGTGCCAGCAGTAGCGGGGGGCTTTCTCAGGAGACCCAGTACTTC
CASSSGGLSQETQYF
>TRBV15|.|.|TRBJ2-1
TGTGCCACCAGCAGAGACCTGAGGGGCGAGGACAATGAGCAGTTCTTC
CATSRDLRGEDNEQFF
>TRBV12-3/TRBV12-4|many|.|TRBJ1-2
TGTGCCAGCAGTTTATCACACGGGGACCGGTATGGCTACACCTTC
CASSLSHGDRYGYTF
>TRBV27|many|.|TRBJ2-5
TGTGCCAGCAGTTTAAGGGGGTCGGAGACCCAGTACTTC
CASSLRGSETQYF
>TRBV9|few|.|TRBJ2-2
TGTGCCAGCAGCGTAGCTACGGGACAGAACACCGGGGAGCTGTTTTTT
CASSVATGQNTGELFF
>TRBV11-2|.|TRBD1|TRBJ1-3
TGTGCCAGCAGCCATAGGGACAGCTCTGGAAACACCATATATTTT
CASSHRDSSGNTIYF
>TRBV4-1|.|.|TRBJ2-1
TGCGCCAGCAGCCAACCCGAAACTGAGCAGTTCTTC
CASSQPETEQFF
>TRBV3-1|few|.|TRBJ1-2
TGTGCCAGCAGCCAATCGGGGGGCGCGTCCCACTATGGCTACACCTTC
CASSQSGGASHYGYTF
>TRBV5-1|.|.|TRBJ2-3
TGCGCCAGCATGGCGGGACAGAGGACAGATACGCAGTATTTT
CASMAGQRTDTQYF
>TRBV10-3|few|TRBD1|TRBJ2-7
TGTGCCATCAGTGAGGGGACAGTCTACGAGCAGTACTTC
CAISEGTVYEQYF
>TRBV6-5|few|.|TRBJ1-6
TGTGCCAGCAGTTACTCGCCCTCGGGGGGGCCTAATTCACCCCTCCACTTT
CASSYSPSGGPNSPLHF
>TRBV12-3/TRBV12-4|many|TRBD1|TRBJ1-6
TGTGCCAGCAGTTGGACAGGCAATTCACCCCTCCACTTT
CASSWTGNSPLHF
>TRBV6-1|few|TRBD1|TRBJ1-6
TGTGCCAGCACCCCACAGGGGGTAGTTTCACCCCTCCACTTT
CASTPQGVVSPLHF
>TRBV6-1|many|.|TRBJ2-6
TGTGCCAGCCATACCGGCGGGGTCTCTGGGGCCAACGTCCTGACTTTC
CASHTGGVSGANVLTF